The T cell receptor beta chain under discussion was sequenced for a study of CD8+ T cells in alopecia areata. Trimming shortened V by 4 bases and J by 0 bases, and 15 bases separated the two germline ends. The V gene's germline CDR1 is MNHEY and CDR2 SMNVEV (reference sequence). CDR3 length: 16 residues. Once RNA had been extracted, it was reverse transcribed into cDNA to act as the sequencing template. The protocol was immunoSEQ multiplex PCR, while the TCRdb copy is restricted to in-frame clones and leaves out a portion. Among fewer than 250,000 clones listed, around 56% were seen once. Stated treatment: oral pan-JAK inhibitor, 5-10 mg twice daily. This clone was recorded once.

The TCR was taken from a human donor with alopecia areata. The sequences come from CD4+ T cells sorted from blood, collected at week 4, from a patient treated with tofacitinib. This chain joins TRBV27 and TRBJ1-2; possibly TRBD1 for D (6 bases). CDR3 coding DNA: TGTGCCAGCAGTTCCAAGGGACACCAAACTAACTATGGCTACACCTTC. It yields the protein CASSSKGHQTNYGYTF.